This TCR beta chain derives from a study of cytomegalovirus exposure and HLA in healthy donors. PCR involved 60 Vbeta and 13 Jbeta primers. TCRdb keeps only in-frame clones here, not all; method: immunoSEQ multiplex PCR. The data contain more than 130,000 clones, approximately 80% of them singletons. Sequenced material: PBMCs. The sequence was obtained from a young man in good health and CMV-seronegative.

As DNA, the CDR3 is TGTGCCAGCAGCACAGTTACGTGGGGCAACTATGGCTACACCTTC. This codes for CASSTVTWGNYGYTF. This rearrangement joins TRBV11-2 to TRBJ1-2; D possibly corresponds to TRBD1 (5 bases). Trimming took off 5 bases at V and 2 bases at J, with 15 bases between the two ends. Germline V CDR1 and CDR2: SGHAT, FQNNGV. This CDR3 contains 15 residues.